This T cell receptor beta chain appears in the sequencing data of a study of T cell changes during pregnancy in multiple sclerosis. The repertoire was sequenced with immunoSEQ multiplex PCR; TCRdb's copy has only in-frame clones and lacks some. The table has roughly 99,000 clones, roughly nine tenths seen once. V trimming: 4 bases; J trimming: 7 bases; junction bases outside the gene matches: 6. Germline CDR1 SGHTA, CDR2 FQGNSA. This CDR3 contains 17 residues. The material was peripheral blood, obtained after pregnancy. This rearrangement joins TRBV7-2 to TRBJ2-2; TRBD2 matches 16 bases. The origin of this receptor is a female donor in good health, enrolled as a control in a pregnancy study. The CDR3 reads CASSSGLAGGLGGELFF. The CDR3 DNA reads as TGTGCCAGCAGCTCGGGACTAGCGGGGGGGCTCGGCGGGGAGCTGTTTTTT.